These T cell receptor beta chains were read from a single sample in a study of naive and memory T cell subsets. TCRdb re-called the UMI-ligation and nested PCR reads through MiXCR, storing one row per CDR3 protein. This sample carries under 150,000 distinct CDR3 sequences, 15% to 20% of them seen once, and the ten largest clones take about 0.6%. The specimen sequenced was naive CD8+ T cells from blood. The source is a human donor in good health. Each CDR3 is given with its conserved first and last residue. The order of the fields is D gene, V gene, CDR3 length, J gene, clone size, CDR3 protein, CDR3 DNA. D genes are given only for firm matches. Where a row states a size, it is once, few, many or the class of an expanded clone; other rows omit it.

D: TRBD1
V: TRBV28
length: 16
J: TRBJ2-3
size: few
CDR3: CASSSIQGSPTDTQYF
DNA: TGTGCCAGCAGTTCGATACAGGGGTCCCCCACAGATACGCAGTATTTT

D: TRBD1
V: TRBV5-1
length: 16
J: TRBJ2-1
size: many
CDR3: CASTPPSGQDYNEQFF
DNA: TGCGCCAGCACCCCGCCCTCGGGACAGGACTACAATGAGCAGTTCTTC

D: -
V: TRBV9
length: 12
J: TRBJ1-1
size: few
CDR3: CASGVSDTEAFF
DNA: TGTGCCAGCGGTGTCAGCGACACTGAAGCTTTCTTT

D: TRBD1
V: TRBV5-6
length: 13
J: TRBJ2-7
size: few
CDR3: CASSLGQGAEQYF
DNA: TGTGCCAGCAGCTTGGGACAGGGGGCCGAGCAGTACTTC

D: -
V: TRBV5-4
length: 14
J: TRBJ2-2
size: -
CDR3: CASSLVGSAGELFF
DNA: TGTGCCAGCAGCTTGGTGGGGTCCGCCGGGGAGCTGTTTTTT

D: -
V: TRBV30
length: 13
J: TRBJ1-2
size: few
CDR3: CAWDFGGMDGYTF
DNA: TGTGCCTGGGATTTCGGGGGAATGGATGGCTACACCTTC

D: -
V: TRBV6-2/TRBV6-3
length: 12
J: TRBJ2-7
size: -
CDR3: CASSYWGGEQYF
DNA: TGTGCCAGCAGTTACTGGGGAGGCGAGCAGTACTTC

D: -
V: TRBV12-3/TRBV12-4
length: 13
J: TRBJ2-7
size: few
CDR3: CASSFAKSYEQYF
DNA: TGTGCCAGCAGTTTTGCTAAATCCTACGAGCAGTACTTC

D: -
V: TRBV29-1
length: 17
J: TRBJ2-4
size: few
CDR3: CSAPGTPGILAKNIQYF
DNA: TGCAGCGCCCCGGGGACTCCAGGAATACTAGCCAAAAACATTCAGTACTTC

D: TRBD1
V: TRBV5-1
length: 15
J: TRBJ2-1
size: -
CDR3: CASSLLGTDYNEQFF
DNA: TGCGCCAGCAGCTTGTTGGGGACAGATTACAATGAGCAGTTCTTC

D: -
V: TRBV20-1
length: 14
J: TRBJ2-6
size: few
CDR3: CSAAPGAGANVLTF
DNA: TGCAGTGCTGCTCCAGGGGCTGGGGCCAACGTCCTGACTTTC

D: -
V: TRBV28
length: 13
J: TRBJ2-7
size: few
CDR3: CASSLPGAGEQYF
DNA: TGTGCCAGCAGTCTTCCGGGGGCGGGCGAGCAGTACTTC

D: TRBD2
V: TRBV24-1
length: 13
J: TRBJ2-1
size: -
CDR3: CATSIAGANEQFF
DNA: TGTGCCACCAGTATAGCGGGAGCCAATGAGCAGTTCTTC

D: TRBD2
V: TRBV27
length: 14
J: TRBJ2-3
size: -
CDR3: CASSLSGRFDTQYF
DNA: TGTGCCAGCAGTCTTAGCGGGAGGTTCGATACGCAGTATTTT

D: -
V: TRBV10-3
length: 13
J: TRBJ1-5
size: -
CDR3: CAISEGGNQPQHF
DNA: TGTGCCATCAGTGAGGGGGGCAATCAGCCCCAGCATTTT

D: TRBD2
V: TRBV13
length: 17
J: TRBJ2-2
size: -
CDR3: CASSLAPLAENTGELFF
DNA: TGTGCCAGCAGCTTAGCCCCACTAGCGGAGAACACCGGGGAGCTGTTTTTT

D: -
V: TRBV13
length: 14
J: TRBJ2-2
size: few
CDR3: CASSLSRQTGELFF
DNA: TGTGCCAGCAGCTTAAGTCGACAGACCGGGGAGCTGTTTTTT

D: -
V: TRBV28
length: 13
J: TRBJ2-7
size: -
CDR3: CASSRGKTYEQYF
DNA: TGTGCCAGCAGTCGAGGGAAAACCTACGAGCAGTACTTC

D: -
V: TRBV14
length: 16
J: TRBJ2-1
size: -
CDR3: CASSQAAARSYNEQFF
DNA: TGTGCCAGCAGCCAAGCGGCAGCCCGCTCCTACAATGAGCAGTTCTTC

D: -
V: TRBV12-3/TRBV12-4
length: 11
J: TRBJ2-1
size: few
CDR3: CASSFGELPFF
DNA: TGTGCCAGCAGTTTTGGCGAGCTCCCGTTCTTC

D: TRBD2
V: TRBV27
length: 15
J: TRBJ2-7
size: -
CDR3: CASSLGAGLSLEQYF
DNA: TGTGCCAGCAGTCTAGGAGCGGGGCTCAGCTTAGAGCAGTACTTC

D: TRBD2
V: TRBV12-3/TRBV12-4
length: 17
J: TRBJ2-4
size: -
CDR3: CASSFESLAGQKNIQYF
DNA: TGTGCCAGCAGTTTCGAGAGCTTAGCGGGACAAAAAAACATTCAGTACTTC

D: -
V: TRBV4-1
length: 14
J: TRBJ2-7
size: -
CDR3: CASSQVGPSREQYF
DNA: TGCGCCAGCAGCCAAGTGGGCCCTAGCCGCGAGCAGTACTTC

D: TRBD1
V: TRBV7-9
length: 14
J: TRBJ1-5
size: few
CDR3: CASSAGGSNQPQHF
DNA: TGTGCCAGCAGCGCAGGGGGAAGCAATCAGCCCCAGCATTTT

D: -
V: TRBV9
length: 15
J: TRBJ2-6
size: few
CDR3: CASSVAGDVANVLTF
DNA: TGTGCCAGCAGCGTAGCGGGAGATGTGGCCAACGTCCTGACTTTC

D: -
V: TRBV19
length: 17
J: TRBJ2-3
size: -
CDR3: CASSIDLWLGRTDTQYF
DNA: TGTGCCAGTAGTATAGATCTATGGCTAGGCCGCACAGATACGCAGTATTTT

D: -
V: TRBV7-9
length: 14
J: TRBJ2-7
size: few
CDR3: CASSSTSGFHEQYF
DNA: TGTGCCAGCAGCTCAACATCGGGGTTCCACGAGCAGTACTTC

D: TRBD1
V: TRBV7-6
length: 13
J: TRBJ1-2
size: few
CDR3: CASSLQGADGYTF
DNA: TGTGCCAGCAGCTTACAGGGGGCGGATGGCTACACCTTC

D: -
V: TRBV12-5
length: 13
J: TRBJ1-1
size: few
CDR3: CASTGGSYTEAFF
DNA: TGTGCTAGTACTGGGGGTAGTTACACTGAAGCTTTCTTT

D: -
V: TRBV19
length: 16
J: TRBJ2-4
size: few
CDR3: CASNGPRTKAKNIQYF
DNA: TGTGCCAGTAATGGGCCGAGAACAAAGGCCAAAAACATTCAGTACTTC

D: TRBD2
V: TRBV19
length: 15
J: TRBJ2-1
size: -
CDR3: CASSILAGSRNEQFF
DNA: TGTGCCAGTAGTATCCTAGCGGGAAGCAGGAATGAGCAGTTCTTC

D: -
V: TRBV5-6
length: 14
J: TRBJ2-7
size: -
CDR3: CASGTAAGSYEQYF
DNA: TGTGCCAGCGGTACAGCGGCCGGCTCCTACGAGCAGTACTTC

D: -
V: TRBV4-3
length: 13
J: TRBJ2-7
size: many
CDR3: CASSQGSSYEQYF
DNA: TGTGCCAGCAGCCAAGGGAGCTCCTACGAGCAGTACTTC

D: -
V: TRBV10-3
length: 16
J: TRBJ2-1
size: many
CDR3: CAIRSGTGTSYNEQFF
DNA: TGTGCCATCAGATCAGGAACGGGTACCTCCTACAATGAGCAGTTCTTC

D: TRBD1
V: TRBV4-1
length: 14
J: TRBJ1-2
size: once
CDR3: CASSQGTGSLGYTF
DNA: TGCGCCAGCAGCCAAGGGACAGGCTCTTTGGGCTACACCTTC

D: TRBD1
V: TRBV3-1
length: 13
J: TRBJ2-7
size: few
CDR3: CASSMTGIYEQYF
DNA: TGTGCCAGCAGCATGACAGGGATCTACGAGCAGTACTTC

D: -
V: TRBV29-1
length: 12
J: TRBJ2-2
size: -
CDR3: CSVLGGAGELFF
DNA: TGCAGCGTTCTAGGTGGGGCCGGGGAGCTGTTTTTT

D: -
V: TRBV28
length: 15
J: TRBJ2-2
size: -
CDR3: CASSPLFGNTGELFF
DNA: TGTGCCAGCAGTCCGCTTTTCGGGAACACCGGGGAGCTGTTTTTT

D: -
V: TRBV7-9
length: 14
J: TRBJ2-3
size: -
CDR3: CASSLGSSTDTQYF
DNA: TGTGCCAGCAGCTTGGGTTCGAGCACAGATACGCAGTATTTT

D: -
V: TRBV4-3
length: 17
J: TRBJ1-3
size: -
CDR3: CASSQELGALSGNTIYF
DNA: TGCGCCAGCAGCCAAGAGTTAGGGGCCCTCTCTGGAAACACCATATATTTT

D: -
V: TRBV2
length: 14
J: TRBJ2-1
size: once
CDR3: CASTPVGGGIVQFF
DNA: TGTGCCAGCACTCCGGTAGGGGGCGGGATCGTGCAGTTCTTC

D: -
V: TRBV18
length: 14
J: TRBJ2-1
size: few
CDR3: CASSASGAYNEQFF
DNA: TGTGCCAGCTCAGCTTCTGGGGCGTACAATGAGCAGTTCTTC

D: -
V: TRBV6-5
length: 12
J: TRBJ2-1
size: -
CDR3: CASTTDYNEQFF
DNA: TGTGCCAGCACGACAGATTACAATGAGCAGTTCTTC

D: -
V: TRBV18
length: 16
J: TRBJ2-3
size: few
CDR3: CASSLERGAGTDTQYF
DNA: TGTGCCAGCTCTCTCGAGAGAGGGGCCGGCACAGATACGCAGTATTTT

D: -
V: TRBV3-1
length: 16
J: TRBJ2-3
size: -
CDR3: CASSQENGPGTDTQYF
DNA: TGTGCCAGCAGCCAAGAGAACGGGCCCGGCACAGATACGCAGTATTTT

D: TRBD2
V: TRBV12-3/TRBV12-4
length: 16
J: TRBJ2-1
size: few
CDR3: CASSSLAGALYNEQFF
DNA: TGTGCCAGCAGTTCCCTAGCGGGGGCGCTTTACAATGAGCAGTTCTTC

D: -
V: TRBV20-1
length: 12
J: TRBJ2-7
size: -
CDR3: CSASDRPYEQYF
DNA: TGCAGTGCTAGTGACAGGCCCTACGAGCAGTACTTC

D: TRBD1
V: TRBV27
length: 14
J: TRBJ1-5
size: -
CDR3: CASWDRAGNQPQHF
DNA: TGTGCCAGTTGGGACAGGGCGGGGAATCAGCCCCAGCATTTT

D: TRBD2
V: TRBV10-2
length: 15
J: TRBJ2-1
size: few
CDR3: CASSESLAAYNEQFF
DNA: TGCGCCAGCAGTGAATCACTAGCGGCCTACAATGAGCAGTTCTTC

D: -
V: TRBV6-5
length: 13
J: TRBJ1-1
size: few
CDR3: CASTPRNRAEAFF
DNA: TGTGCCAGCACTCCCAGAAACAGAGCTGAAGCTTTCTTT

D: -
V: TRBV7-2
length: 16
J: TRBJ2-7
size: -
CDR3: CASSLVGQGRSHEQYF
DNA: TGTGCCAGCAGCTTAGTTGGGCAGGGTAGGTCCCACGAGCAGTACTTC

D: -
V: TRBV4-1
length: 12
J: TRBJ2-1
size: few
CDR3: CASSQVGREQFF
DNA: TGCGCCAGCAGCCAAGTCGGGAGAGAGCAGTTCTTC

D: -
V: TRBV27
length: 17
J: TRBJ2-1
size: few
CDR3: CASSLTTGSFSYNEQFF
DNA: TGTGCCAGCAGTTTAACCACCGGGTCCTTCTCCTACAATGAGCAGTTCTTC

D: TRBD2
V: TRBV6-5
length: 19
J: TRBJ2-1
size: -
CDR3: CASSLIRTSGRATVNEQFF
DNA: TGTGCCAGCAGCCTTATTAGGACTAGCGGGAGGGCCACTGTCAATGAGCAGTTCTTC

D: -
V: TRBV28
length: 11
J: TRBJ1-4
size: -
CDR3: CASSLDEKLFF
DNA: TGTGCCAGCAGTTTAGATGAAAAACTGTTTTTT

D: -
V: TRBV4-1
length: 15
J: TRBJ2-1
size: -
CDR3: CASSQGGGSYNEQFF
DNA: TGCGCCAGCAGCCAAGGAGGGGGCTCCTACAATGAGCAGTTCTTC

D: TRBD1
V: TRBV20-1
length: 14
J: TRBJ2-7
size: -
CDR3: CSAINRDRAYEQYF
DNA: TGCAGTGCTATCAACCGGGACAGGGCCTACGAGCAGTACTTC

D: -
V: TRBV13
length: 12
J: TRBJ1-1
size: -
CDR3: CASSPMNTEAYF
DNA: TGTGCCAGCAGCCCAATGAACACTGAAGCTTACTTT

D: TRBD2
V: TRBV6-2/TRBV6-3
length: 19
J: TRBJ2-1
size: few
CDR3: CASSYHTSGRRGPYNEQFF
DNA: TGTGCCAGCAGTTACCATACTAGCGGGAGAAGGGGCCCCTACAATGAGCAGTTCTTC

D: -
V: TRBV4-3
length: 14
J: TRBJ2-2
size: few
CDR3: CASSQDLEAGELFF
DNA: TGCGCCAGCAGCCAAGATTTAGAGGCCGGGGAGCTGTTTTTT